This T cell receptor (beta chain) originates from a study of blood T cell repertoires in COVID-19 (dated by TCRdb to about 2020). A note on the overall study: The collaborator samples originated in the United States, Italy and Spain and spanned the acute and convalescent phases of COVID-19. Nearly every sample came with metadata listing a de-identified subject ID, COVID-19 status, age in years and sex. HLA class I and class II types, where available, came from metadata supplied by the sample provider rather than from assay-based typing. The repertoires were made available in a free public database intended to serve as a resource for research on the immune response to SARS-CoV-2. The material from the prospective study consisted of cDNA or gDNA derived from T cells, B-cell-depleted T cells, or PBMCs. The dataset comprised deeply sampled blood TCRbeta repertoires from subjects exposed to, actively infected with, or recovered from COVID-19. The samples were drawn from the first 160 participants of the ongoing ImmuneRACE study and from about 1,200 subjects provided by 6 global collaborators.

The full study reports these points: The amount of clinical and demographic metadata varied by source and participant and was provided uncurated.

Whole blood was collected in K2EDTA tubes by collaborating institutions according to the institutions' own protocols. Collaborator samples were shipped for TCRbeta analysis as frozen whole blood, isolated PBMCs, or DNA extracted from either sample type. Taken from the germline V gene (reference sequence), the CDR1 and CDR2 loops are LGHDT and YNNKEL. The CDR3 spans 13 residues, from the cysteine through the phenylalanine. The sequence is cut down to CDR3 DNA, 39 bases in frame from base 1. At the junction V is shortened by 3 bases and J by 6 bases; bases outside the gene matches: 5. On this clone itself: The antigen it binds to is not known. No base quality values were provided; no much bigger clone lies one nucleotide off.

TCRbeta CDR3 regions were amplified from genomic DNA using the immunoSEQ Assay, a bias-controlled multiplex PCR. Per the authors' processing: The number of nucleated cells in each sample was estimated from the amplification of reference gene primers within the assay. Sequence reads were collapsed and filtered to measure the absolute abundance of every unique TCRbeta CDR3 rearrangement. For each sample, productive Simpson clonality was calculated as the square root of Simpson's diversity index over productive rearrangements. Drawn from immuneACCESS, this table holds only the in-frame rearrangements with V and J called that TCRdb kept. Clones are partly lost; checked studies trace under half to an unresolved V gene and leave the rest unexplained. That table supplies the V and J calls and clone size; D and trimming were determined from the DNA. The sample includes about 68,000 clones, with 85% to 90% observed a single time. Approximately 2.9% of the sample belongs to the ten largest clones.

The sequence links TRBV3-1 (or the pseudogene TRBV3-2) to TRBJ2-7, and 7 junction bases match TRBD2. Material for sequencing was peripheral blood. The receptor comes from a middle-aged man with acute or convalescent COVID-19. The bases read TGTGCCAGCAGCCAGGGCGGGAGAAGCGAGCAGTACTTC. This codes for CASSQGGRSEQYF.